Following are 18 T cell receptor beta chains from one sample sequenced in a study of blood T cell repertoires in COVID-19. Only in-frame clones appear in the TCRdb table, and some are missing; sequencing was by immunoSEQ multiplex PCR. The sample yields about 98,000 clones, 65% to 90% seen once. The source material was peripheral blood. The receptors were gathered from a man between 70 and 80 years old with active or convalescent COVID-19.

This chain uses TRBV27 with TRBJ1-1; D remains unclear. The germline CDR1 and CDR2 sequences are MNHEY and SMNVEV (reference sequence). The V and J ends lost 5 bases and 5 bases respectively, with 9 bases between them. CDR3 length equals 12 residues. In DNA form, the CDR3 reads TGTGCCAGCAGTGTAACGGGGACTGAAGCTTTCTTT. Its protein product is CASSVTGTEAFF.

The table lists this clone with a count of one. The chain joins TRBV27 to TRBJ1-6, with 7 bases fitting TRBD1. CDR1 and CDR2 from the germline V gene are MNHEY and SMNVEV (reference sequence). The CDR3 consists of 14 residues. V shed 5 bases and J 7 bases; nucleotides not matched to a gene: 5. In DNA form, the CDR3 reads TGTGCCAGCAGTCCAGGGGGGACCAATTCACCCCTCCACTTT. This sequence encodes CASSPGGTNSPLHF.

The chain uses TRBV11-2 and TRBJ2-5, with D possibly matching TRBD1 (6 bases). Germline assignment: CDR1 SGHAT and CDR2 FQNNGV. CDR3 length equals 15 residues. Trimming stripped 5 bases from V and 1 base from J, with 14 bases between. DNA for the CDR3: TGTGCCAGCAGCCCCAGGGGTTTCCTCCAAGAGACCCAGTACTTC. It encodes CASSPRGFLQETQYF.

J is TRBJ1-3 and V is TRBV10-3, with D maybe TRBD1 (6 bases). CDR3 length: 15 amino acids. The germline V gene encodes CDR1 ENHRY and CDR2 SYGVKD. Between the trimmed V and J ends, which lost 0 bases and 4 bases, there was a span of 10 bases. CDR3 residues: CAISESQGLGNTIYF. Written as DNA, the CDR3 is TGTGCCATCAGTGAGTCGCAGGGGTTAGGAAACACCATATATTTT.

The chain joins TRBV9 to TRBJ2-1; TRBD2 might be the D (6 bases). Per the germline V gene, CDR1 is SGDLS and CDR2 is YYNGEE. V was trimmed by 2 bases and J by 10 bases, leaving 13 bases between them. This CDR3 contains 13 residues. The CDR3 DNA reads TGTGCCAGCAGCGTTGGGGTGGCGGGAGAGCAGTTCTTC. This translates into CASSVGVAGEQFF.

This clone was detected only a few times. The chain employs TRBV11-3 and TRBJ1-6; perhaps TRBD1 as D (6 bases). The CDR3 runs to 15 residues. V lost 1 base to trimming and J lost 7 bases, with 11 bases between them. Germline V gives CDR1 SGHNT, CDR2 YENEEA. Here the CDR3 DNA reads TGTGCCAGCAGCTTAGTGCGACAGGTCAATTCACCCCTCCACTTT. Translation: CASSLVRQVNSPLHF. The full variable domain, its missing parts supplied by reference TRBV11-3 and TRBJ1-6, is EAGVVQSPRYKIIEKKQPVAFWCNPISGHNTLYWYLQNLGQGPELLIRYENEEAVDDSQLPKDRFSAERLKGVDSTLKIQPAELGDSAVYLCASSLVRQVNSPLHFGNGTRLTVT.

For the CDR3, the DNA is TGTGCCAGAAGCTTGGGGCAAGCGGGGGGCACCCCCTACGAGCAGTACTTC. It codes for CARSLGQAGGTPYEQYF. V is TRBV5-3 and J is TRBJ2-7; 9 bases align to TRBD2. TRBV5-3 is annotated as an ORF whose role is uncertain. This CDR3 region has 17 residues. Trimming took 0 bases from V and 2 from J; bases not matched to a gene: 9.

The chain combines TRBV29-1 with TRBJ2-1; TRBD2 agrees at 7 bases. After removal of 8 bases from V and 1 base from J, the junction contained 8 bases not matched to a gene. CDR3 length equals 14 residues. CDR1 is SQVTM, CDR2 ANQGSEA, per germline. Here the CDR3 DNA reads TGCAGCTCTGGGGGGGGTTATTCCTACAATGAGCAGTTCTTC. Its protein product is CSSGGGYSYNEQFF.

V and J are TRBV19 and TRBJ1-1, with D unclear. V dropped 3 bases and J dropped 5 bases, with 16 bases sitting between them. The CDR3 sequence is 15 residues long. Germline assignment: CDR1 LNHDA and CDR2 SQIVND (reference sequence). CDR3: CASSMPSSGNTEAFF. CDR3 bases: TGTGCCAGTAGTATGCCCTCTTCAGGAAATACTGAAGCTTTCTTT.

V usage is TRBV10-1 and J usage is TRBJ2-2; no reliable D call. The ends were cut back, 3 bases at V and 3 bases at J, with 5 bases in the middle. CDR1 and CDR2 from the germline V gene are WNHNN and SYGVQD (reference sequence). This CDR3 is built from 13 residues. The CDR3 loop reads CASSDPYTGELFF. CDR3 coding DNA: TGCGCCAGCAGTGACCCCTACACCGGGGAGCTGTTTTTT.

This clone showed up just once. The chain carries TRBV10-3 and TRBJ2-2, with TRBD1 identical over 8 bases. In germline, CDR1 is ENHRY, CDR2 SYGVKD. The CDR3 totals 13 residues. The V and J ends lost 5 bases and 9 bases, in that order; junction bases with no gene match: 5. The CDR3 reads CAISRDRGRELFF. DNA of the CDR3: TGTGCCATCAGTAGAGACAGGGGACGGGAGCTGTTTTTT.

As regards this clone: The junction and the germline gene differ at one end; a read error may be behind it. The genes are TRBV19 and TRBJ2-7, with D maybe TRBD1 (6 bases). This CDR3 is built from 12 residues. Germline CDR1 LNHDA, CDR2 SQIVND (reference sequence). The CDR3 bases are TGTGCCAGTAGTATAGATACAGGGACACCTAACTTC. This translates into CASSIDTGTPNF. The full variable domain, rest sourced from reference TRBV19 and TRBJ2-7, is DGGITQSPKYLFRKEGQNVTLSCEQNLNHDAMYWYRQDPGQGLRLIYYSQIVNDFQKGDIAEGYSVSREKKESFPLTVTSAQKNPTAFYLCASSIDTGTPNFGPGTRLTVT.

The chain links TRBV7-2 to TRBJ1-5; D possibly corresponds to TRBD1 (5 bases). The germline V and J ends were trimmed by 1 base and 6 bases, with 7 bases remaining between them. In germline, CDR1 is SGHTA, CDR2 FQGNSA. This CDR3 spans 13 amino acids. CDR3 DNA: TGTGCCAGCAGCTTAGAGGGGTTTCAGCCCCAGCATTTT. This translates into CASSLEGFQPQHF.

This chain joins TRBV6-5 and TRBJ1-2, with D possibly TRBD1 on 5 matching bases. The CDR3 covers 11 residues. Trimming removed 10 bases at V and 2 bases at J, with 8 bases between. The germline CDR1 and CDR2 sequences are MNHEY and SVGAGI. CDR3 sequence reads: CAKGRNYGYTF. DNA of the CDR3: TGTGCCAAGGGGAGGAACTATGGCTACACCTTC.

The chain recombines TRBV5-4 with TRBJ2-2; maybe TRBD1 (6 bases). With 6 bases removed from V and 1 base from J, the gap between germline ends came to 13 bases. The CDR3 is 15 residues long. Germline-derived CDR1 and CDR2 are SGHNT and YYREEE (reference sequence). The CDR3 sequence is CASTSTGKNTGELFF. DNA of the CDR3: TGTGCCAGCACCTCGACAGGAAAGAACACCGGGGAGCTGTTTTTT.

Only a few counts were recorded for this clone. This chain joins TRBV4-1 and TRBJ2-7; D gene unclear. CDR1 and CDR2 (germline): MGHRA, YSYEKL. The V and J ends lost 0 bases and 4 bases respectively, with 10 bases between them. This CDR3 is built from 14 residues. As DNA, the CDR3 is TGCGCCAGCAGCCAAGATCGAACCGGTTACGAGCAGTACTTC. Its protein product is CASSQDRTGYEQYF.

Only one count was recorded for this clone. V gene TRBV6-5 combines with J gene TRBJ1-5; D remains ambiguous. The length of the CDR3 is 15 residues. V lost 6 bases to trimming and J lost 0 bases, with 12 bases between them. CDR1 is MNHEY and CDR2 is SVGAGI in the germline V gene. The DNA of the CDR3 is TGTGCCAGCAGCTTTGACCAGGTTAGCAATCAGCCCCAGCATTTT. This translates into CASSFDQVSNQPQHF.

The rearrangement joins TRBV2 to TRBJ1-5; 7 nucleotides match TRBD1. Germline V gives CDR1 SNHLY, CDR2 FYNNEI. This CDR3 has 13 residues. V was clipped by 6 bases and J by 4 bases; unmatched bases: 3. The CDR3 DNA follows: TGTGCCAGCAGACTACAGGGGAATCAGCCCCAGCATTTT. It encodes CASRLQGNQPQHF.